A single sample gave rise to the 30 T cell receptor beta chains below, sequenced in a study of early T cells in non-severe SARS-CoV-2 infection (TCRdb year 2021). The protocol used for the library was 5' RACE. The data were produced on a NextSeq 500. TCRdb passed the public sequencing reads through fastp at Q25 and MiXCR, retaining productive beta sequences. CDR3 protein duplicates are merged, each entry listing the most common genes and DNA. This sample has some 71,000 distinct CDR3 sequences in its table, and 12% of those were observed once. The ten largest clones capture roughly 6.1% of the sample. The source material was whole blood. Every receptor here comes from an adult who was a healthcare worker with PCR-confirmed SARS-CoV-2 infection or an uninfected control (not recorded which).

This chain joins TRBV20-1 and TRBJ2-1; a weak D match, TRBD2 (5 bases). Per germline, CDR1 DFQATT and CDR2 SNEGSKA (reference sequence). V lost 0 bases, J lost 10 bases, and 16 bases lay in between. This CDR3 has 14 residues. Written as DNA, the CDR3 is TGCAGTGCTAGAGAGCCCAACAAATTAGCGGAGCAGTTCTTC. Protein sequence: CSAREPNKLAEQFF.

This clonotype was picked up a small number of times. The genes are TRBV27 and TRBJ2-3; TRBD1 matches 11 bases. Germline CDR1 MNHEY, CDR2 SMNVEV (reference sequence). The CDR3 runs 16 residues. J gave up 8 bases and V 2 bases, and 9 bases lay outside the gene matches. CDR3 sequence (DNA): TGTGCCAGCAGTTTACCCGGGACAGGGGGTTTGGTTACGCAGTATTTT. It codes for CASSLPGTGGLVTQYF.

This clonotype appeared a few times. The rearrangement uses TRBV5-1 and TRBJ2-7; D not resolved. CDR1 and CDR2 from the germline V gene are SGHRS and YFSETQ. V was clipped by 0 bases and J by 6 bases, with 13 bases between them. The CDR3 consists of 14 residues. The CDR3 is CASSLGLSRGEQYF. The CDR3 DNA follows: TGCGCCAGCAGCTTGGGGCTCAGCCGAGGCGAGCAGTACTTC.

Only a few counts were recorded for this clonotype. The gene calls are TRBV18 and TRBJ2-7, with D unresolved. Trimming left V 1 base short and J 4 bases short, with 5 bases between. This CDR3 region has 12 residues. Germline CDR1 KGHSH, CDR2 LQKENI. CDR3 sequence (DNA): TGTGCCAGCTCACCACAGGTGTACGAGCAGTACTTC. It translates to CASSPQVYEQYF.

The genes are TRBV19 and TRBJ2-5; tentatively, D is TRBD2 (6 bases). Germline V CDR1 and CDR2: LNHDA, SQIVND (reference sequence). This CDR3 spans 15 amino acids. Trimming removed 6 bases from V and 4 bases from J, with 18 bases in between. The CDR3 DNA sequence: TGTGCCAGTAGCCGCCGTTCGACCGGGGGAGAGACCCAGTACTTC. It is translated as CASSRRSTGGETQYF.

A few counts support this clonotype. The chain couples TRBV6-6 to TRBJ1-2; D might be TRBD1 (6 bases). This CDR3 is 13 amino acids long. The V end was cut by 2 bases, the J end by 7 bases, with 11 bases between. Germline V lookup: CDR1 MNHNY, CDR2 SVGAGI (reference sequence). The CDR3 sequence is CASSYGGQLGYTF. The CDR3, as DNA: TGTGCCAGCAGTTACGGGGGGCAGCTTGGCTACACCTTC.

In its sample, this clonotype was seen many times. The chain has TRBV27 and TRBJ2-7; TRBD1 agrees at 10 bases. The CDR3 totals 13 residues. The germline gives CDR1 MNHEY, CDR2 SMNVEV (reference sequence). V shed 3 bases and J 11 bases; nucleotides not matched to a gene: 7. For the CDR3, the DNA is TGTGCCAGCAGTTTGACAGGGGGCCACGTCGAGTACTTC. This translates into CASSLTGGHVEYF.

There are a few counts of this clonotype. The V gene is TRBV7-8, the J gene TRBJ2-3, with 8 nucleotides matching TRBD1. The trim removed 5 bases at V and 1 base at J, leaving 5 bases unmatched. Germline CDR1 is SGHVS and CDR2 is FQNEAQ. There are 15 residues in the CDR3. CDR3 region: CASSTDRGGTDTQYF. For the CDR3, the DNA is TGTGCCAGCAGCACCGACAGGGGTGGCACAGATACGCAGTATTTT.

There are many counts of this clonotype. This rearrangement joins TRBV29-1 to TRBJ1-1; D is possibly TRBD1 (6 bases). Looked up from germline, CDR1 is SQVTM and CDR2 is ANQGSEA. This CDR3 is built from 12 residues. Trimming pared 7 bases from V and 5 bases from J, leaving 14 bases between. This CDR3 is CSAVRGGTEAFF. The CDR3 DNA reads TGCAGCGCCGTGAGGGGGGGTACTGAAGCTTTCTTT. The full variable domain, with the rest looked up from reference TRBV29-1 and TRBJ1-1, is SAVISQKPSRDICQRGTSLTIQCQVDSQVTMMFWYRQQPGQSLTLIATANQGSEATYESGFVIDKFPISRPNLTFSTLTVSNMSPEDSSIYLCSAVRGGTEAFFGQGTRLTVV.

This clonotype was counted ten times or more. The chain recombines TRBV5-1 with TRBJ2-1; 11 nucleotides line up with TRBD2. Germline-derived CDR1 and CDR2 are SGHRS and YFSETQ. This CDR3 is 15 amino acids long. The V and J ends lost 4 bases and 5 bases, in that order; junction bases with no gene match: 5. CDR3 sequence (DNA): TGCGCCAGCAGCGGGACTAGCGGATATCACAATGAGCAGTTCTTC. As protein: CASSGTSGYHNEQFF.

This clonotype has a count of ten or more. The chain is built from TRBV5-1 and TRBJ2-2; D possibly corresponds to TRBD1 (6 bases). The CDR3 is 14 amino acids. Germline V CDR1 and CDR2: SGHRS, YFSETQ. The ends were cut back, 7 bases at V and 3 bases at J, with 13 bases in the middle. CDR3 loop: CASGGQLDTGELFF. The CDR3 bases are TGCGCCAGCGGAGGACAGTTAGACACCGGGGAGCTGTTTTTT.

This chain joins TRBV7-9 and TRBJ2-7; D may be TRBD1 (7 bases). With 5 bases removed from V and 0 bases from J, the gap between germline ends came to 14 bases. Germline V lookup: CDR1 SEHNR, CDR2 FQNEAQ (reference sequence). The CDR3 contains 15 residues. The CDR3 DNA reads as TGTGCCAGCAGCGCGCGGGACAGTTACTCCTACGAGCAGTACTTC. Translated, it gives CASSARDSYSYEQYF. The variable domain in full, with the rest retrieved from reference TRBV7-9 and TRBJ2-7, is DTGVSQNPRHKITKRGQNVTFRCDPISEHNRLYWYRQTLGQGPEFLTYFQNEAQLEKSRLLSDRFSAERPKGSFSTLEIQRTEQGDSAMYLCASSARDSYSYEQYFGPGTRLTVT.

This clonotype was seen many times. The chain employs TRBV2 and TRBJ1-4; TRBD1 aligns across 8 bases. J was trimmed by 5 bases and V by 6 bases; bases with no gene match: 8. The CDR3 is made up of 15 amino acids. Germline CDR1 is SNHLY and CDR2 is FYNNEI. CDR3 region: CASSEQGVVNEKLFF. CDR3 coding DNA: TGTGCCAGCAGCGAACAGGGGGTAGTGAATGAAAAACTGTTTTTT.

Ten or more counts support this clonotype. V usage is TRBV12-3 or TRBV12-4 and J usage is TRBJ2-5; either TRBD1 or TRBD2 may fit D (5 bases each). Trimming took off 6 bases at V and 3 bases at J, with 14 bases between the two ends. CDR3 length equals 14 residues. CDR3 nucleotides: TGTGCCAGCAGACCGAGGGGTCTTGAAGAGACCCAGTACTTC. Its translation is CASRPRGLEETQYF.

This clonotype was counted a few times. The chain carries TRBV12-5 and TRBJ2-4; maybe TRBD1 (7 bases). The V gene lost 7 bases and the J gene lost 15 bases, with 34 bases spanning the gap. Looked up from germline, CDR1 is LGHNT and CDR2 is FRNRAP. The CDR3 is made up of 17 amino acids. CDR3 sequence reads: CASAAGGTGTDLSKRYF. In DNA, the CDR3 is TGTGCTAGTGCCGCCGGGGGAACCGGGACAGATCTATCCAAGAGGTACTTC.

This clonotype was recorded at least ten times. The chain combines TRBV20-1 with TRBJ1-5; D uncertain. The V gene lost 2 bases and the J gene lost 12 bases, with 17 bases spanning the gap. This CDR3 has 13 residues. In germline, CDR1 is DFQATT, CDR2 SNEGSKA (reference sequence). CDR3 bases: TGCAGTGCTAGATCAACATTATCTGTCCTCCAGCATTTT. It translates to CSARSTLSVLQHF.

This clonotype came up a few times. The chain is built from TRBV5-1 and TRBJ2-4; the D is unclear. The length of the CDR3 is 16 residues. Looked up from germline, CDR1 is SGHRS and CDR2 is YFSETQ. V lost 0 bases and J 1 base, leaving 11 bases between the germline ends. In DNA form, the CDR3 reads TGCGCCAGCAGCTTGGTCGGTGGTACGGCCAAAAACATTCAGTACTTC. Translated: CASSLVGGTAKNIQYF.

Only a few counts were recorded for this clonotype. CDR3 sequence reads: CASSSSGTVYNEQFF. CDR3 bases: TGTGCCAGCAGCTCGAGCGGGACCGTCTACAATGAGCAGTTCTTC. The chain employs TRBV7-2 and TRBJ2-1, with 7 bases matching TRBD2. V gave up 4 bases and J gave up 3 bases; unmatched junction bases: 6. Germline V CDR1 and CDR2: SGHTA, FQGNSA. The length of the CDR3 is 15 residues.

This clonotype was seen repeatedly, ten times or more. CDR3 coding DNA: TGTGCCAGCAGTTACCATAGCGGGGATACGCAGTATTTT. Encoded protein: CASSYHSGDTQYF. The chain combines TRBV6-5 with TRBJ2-3; 7 nucleotides match TRBD2. The ends lost 2 bases at V and 6 bases at J; junction bases unmatched: 2. CDR3 length: 13 amino acids. Germline CDR1 and CDR2: MNHEY and SVGAGI.

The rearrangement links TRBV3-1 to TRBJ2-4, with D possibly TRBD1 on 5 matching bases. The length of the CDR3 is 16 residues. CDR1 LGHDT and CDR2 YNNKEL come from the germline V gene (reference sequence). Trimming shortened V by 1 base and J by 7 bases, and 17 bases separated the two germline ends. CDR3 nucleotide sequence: TGTGCCAGCAGCCAAGTCGCAGGGTGGTCAGGTAACATTCAGTACTTC. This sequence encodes CASSQVAGWSGNIQYF.

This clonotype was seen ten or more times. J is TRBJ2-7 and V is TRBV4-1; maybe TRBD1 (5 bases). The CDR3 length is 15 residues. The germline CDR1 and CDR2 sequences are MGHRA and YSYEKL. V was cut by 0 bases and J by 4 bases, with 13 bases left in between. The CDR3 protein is CASSQEEGARYEQYF. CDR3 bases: TGCGCCAGCAGCCAAGAAGAAGGGGCGAGGTACGAGCAGTACTTC.

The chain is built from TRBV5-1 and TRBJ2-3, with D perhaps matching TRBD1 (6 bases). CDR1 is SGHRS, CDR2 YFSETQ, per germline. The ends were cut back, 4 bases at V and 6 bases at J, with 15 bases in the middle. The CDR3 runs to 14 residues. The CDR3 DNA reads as TGCGCCAGCAGCACCGGACAGCCCAACGATACGCAGTATTTT. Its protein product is CASSTGQPNDTQYF.

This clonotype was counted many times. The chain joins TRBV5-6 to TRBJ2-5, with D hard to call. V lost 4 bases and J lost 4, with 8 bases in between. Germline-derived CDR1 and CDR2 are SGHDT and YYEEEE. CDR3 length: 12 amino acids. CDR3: CASSQTPETQYF. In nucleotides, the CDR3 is TGTGCCAGCAGCCAAACCCCAGAGACCCAGTACTTC.

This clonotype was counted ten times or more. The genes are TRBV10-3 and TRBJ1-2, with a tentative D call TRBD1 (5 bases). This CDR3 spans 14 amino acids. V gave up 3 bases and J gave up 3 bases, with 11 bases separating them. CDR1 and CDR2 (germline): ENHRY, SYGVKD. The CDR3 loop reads CAISDLLGHYGYTF. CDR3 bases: TGTGCCATCAGTGACCTACTGGGGCACTATGGCTACACCTTC.

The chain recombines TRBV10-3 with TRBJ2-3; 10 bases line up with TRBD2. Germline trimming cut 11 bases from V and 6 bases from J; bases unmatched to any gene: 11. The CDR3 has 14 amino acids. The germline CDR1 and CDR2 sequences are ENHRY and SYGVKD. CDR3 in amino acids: CASTPSGSYDTQYF. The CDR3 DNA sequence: TGTGCCTCAACCCCTAGCGGGAGTTATGATACGCAGTATTTT.

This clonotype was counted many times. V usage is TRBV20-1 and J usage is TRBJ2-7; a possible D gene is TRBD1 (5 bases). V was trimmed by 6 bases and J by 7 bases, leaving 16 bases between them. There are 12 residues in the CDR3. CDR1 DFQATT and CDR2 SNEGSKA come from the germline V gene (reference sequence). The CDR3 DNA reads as TGCAGTGCCGTAAGGGGAACAGAAGAGCAGTACTTC. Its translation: CSAVRGTEEQYF.

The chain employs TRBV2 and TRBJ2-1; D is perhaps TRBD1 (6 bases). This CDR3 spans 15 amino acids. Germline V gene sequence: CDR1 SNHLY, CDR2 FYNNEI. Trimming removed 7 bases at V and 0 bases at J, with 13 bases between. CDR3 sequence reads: CASTWGLSSYNEQFF. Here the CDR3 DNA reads TGTGCCAGCACTTGGGGGCTGAGCTCCTACAATGAGCAGTTCTTC. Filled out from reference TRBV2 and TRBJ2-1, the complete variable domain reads EPEVTQTPSHQVTQMGQEVILRCVPISNHLYFYWYRQILGQKVEFLVSFYNNEISEKSEIFDDQFSVERPDGSNFTLKIRSTKLEDSAMYFCASTWGLSSYNEQFFGPGTRLTVL.

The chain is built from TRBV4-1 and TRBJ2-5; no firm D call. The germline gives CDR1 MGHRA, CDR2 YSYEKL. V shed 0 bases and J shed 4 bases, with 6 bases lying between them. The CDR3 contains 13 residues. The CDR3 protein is CASSQDPRETQYF. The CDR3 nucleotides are TGCGCCAGCAGCCAAGATCCGAGAGAGACCCAGTACTTC.

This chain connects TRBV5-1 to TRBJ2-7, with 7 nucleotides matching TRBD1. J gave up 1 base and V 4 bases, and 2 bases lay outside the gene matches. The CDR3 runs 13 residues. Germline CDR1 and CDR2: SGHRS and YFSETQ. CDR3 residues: CASSLDRSYEQYF. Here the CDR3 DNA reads TGCGCCAGCAGCCTGGACAGGTCCTACGAGCAGTACTTC.

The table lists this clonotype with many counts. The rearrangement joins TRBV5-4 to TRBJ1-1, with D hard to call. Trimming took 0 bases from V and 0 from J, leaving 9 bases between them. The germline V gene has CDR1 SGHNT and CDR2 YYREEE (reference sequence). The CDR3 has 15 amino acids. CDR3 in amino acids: CASSLGRQMNTEAFF. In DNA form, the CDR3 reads TGTGCCAGCAGCTTGGGACGCCAGATGAACACTGAAGCTTTCTTT.